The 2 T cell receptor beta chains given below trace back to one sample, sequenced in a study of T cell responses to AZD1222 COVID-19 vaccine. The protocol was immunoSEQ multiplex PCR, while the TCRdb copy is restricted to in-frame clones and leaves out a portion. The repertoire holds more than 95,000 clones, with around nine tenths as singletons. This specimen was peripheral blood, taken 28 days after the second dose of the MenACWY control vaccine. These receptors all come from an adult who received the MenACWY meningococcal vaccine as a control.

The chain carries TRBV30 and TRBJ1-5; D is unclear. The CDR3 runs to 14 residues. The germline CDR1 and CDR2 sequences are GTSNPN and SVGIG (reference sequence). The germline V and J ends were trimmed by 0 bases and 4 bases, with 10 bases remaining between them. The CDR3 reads CAWSVLSVNQPQHF. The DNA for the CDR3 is TGTGCCTGGAGTGTACTATCGGTAAATCAGCCCCAGCATTTT.

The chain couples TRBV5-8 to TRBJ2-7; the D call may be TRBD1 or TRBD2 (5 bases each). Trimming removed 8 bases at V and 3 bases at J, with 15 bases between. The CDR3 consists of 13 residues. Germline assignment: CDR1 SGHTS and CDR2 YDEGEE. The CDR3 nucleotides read TGTGCCAGTAACCGGGGCGTGGGCTACGAGCAGTACTTC. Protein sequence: CASNRGVGYEQYF.